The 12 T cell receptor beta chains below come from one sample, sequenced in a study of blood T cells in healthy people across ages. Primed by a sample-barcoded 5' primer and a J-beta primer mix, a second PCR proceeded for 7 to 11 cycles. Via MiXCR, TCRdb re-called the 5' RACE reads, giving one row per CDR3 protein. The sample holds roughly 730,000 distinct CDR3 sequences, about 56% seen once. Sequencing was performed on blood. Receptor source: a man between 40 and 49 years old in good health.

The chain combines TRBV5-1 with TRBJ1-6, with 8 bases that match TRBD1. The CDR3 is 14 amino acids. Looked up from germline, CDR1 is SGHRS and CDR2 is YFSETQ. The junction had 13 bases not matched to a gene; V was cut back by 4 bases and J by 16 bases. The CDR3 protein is CASSIQGARHPLHF. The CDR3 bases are TGCGCCAGCAGCATCCAGGGGGCCAGGCACCCTCTCCACTTT. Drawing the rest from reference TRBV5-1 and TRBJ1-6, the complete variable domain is KAGVTQTPRYLIKTRGQQVTLSCSPISGHRSVSWYQQTPGQGLQFLFEYFSETQRNKGNFPGRFSGRQFSNSRSEMNVSTLELGDSALYLCASSIQGARHPLHFGNGTRLTVT.

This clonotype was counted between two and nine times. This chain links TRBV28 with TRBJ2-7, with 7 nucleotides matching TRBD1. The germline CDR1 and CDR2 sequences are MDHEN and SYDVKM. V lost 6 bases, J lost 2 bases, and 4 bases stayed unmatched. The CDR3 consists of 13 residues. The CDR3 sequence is CASRGTEAYEQYF. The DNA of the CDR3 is TGTGCCAGCAGAGGGACAGAGGCCTACGAGCAGTACTTC.

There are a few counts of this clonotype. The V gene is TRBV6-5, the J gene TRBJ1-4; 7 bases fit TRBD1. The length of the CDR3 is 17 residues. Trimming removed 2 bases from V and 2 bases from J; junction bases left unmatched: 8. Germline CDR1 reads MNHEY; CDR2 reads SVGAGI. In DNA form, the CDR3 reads TGTGCCAGCAGTTACCTTGGACAGGCTGGCACTAATGAAAAACTGTTTTTT. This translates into CASSYLGQAGTNEKLFF.

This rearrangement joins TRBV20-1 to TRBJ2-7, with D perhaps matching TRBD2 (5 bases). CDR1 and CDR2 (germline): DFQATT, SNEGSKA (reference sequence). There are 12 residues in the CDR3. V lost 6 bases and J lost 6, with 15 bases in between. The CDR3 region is CSAPKWESEQYF. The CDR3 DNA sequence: TGCAGTGCGCCAAAATGGGAGAGCGAGCAGTACTTC.

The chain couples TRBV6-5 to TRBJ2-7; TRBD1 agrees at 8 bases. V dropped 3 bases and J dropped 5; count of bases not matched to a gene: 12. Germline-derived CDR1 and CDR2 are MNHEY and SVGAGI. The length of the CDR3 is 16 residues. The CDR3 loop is CASSYLTGGRGNEQYF. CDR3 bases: TGTGCCAGCAGTTATCTAACAGGGGGAAGAGGGAACGAGCAGTACTTC.

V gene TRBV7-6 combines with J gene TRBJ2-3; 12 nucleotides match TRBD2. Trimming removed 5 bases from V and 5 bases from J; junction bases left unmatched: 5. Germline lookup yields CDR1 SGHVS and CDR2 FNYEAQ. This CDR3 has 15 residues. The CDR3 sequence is CASSALAGGVDTQYF. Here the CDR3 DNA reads TGTGCCAGCAGCGCCCTAGCGGGAGGGGTAGATACGCAGTATTTT.

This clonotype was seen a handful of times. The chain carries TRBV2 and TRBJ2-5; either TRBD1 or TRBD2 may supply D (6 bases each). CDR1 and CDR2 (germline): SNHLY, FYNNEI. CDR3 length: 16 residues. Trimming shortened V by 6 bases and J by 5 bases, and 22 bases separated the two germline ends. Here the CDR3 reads CASSREGGSGGETQYF. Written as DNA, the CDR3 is TGTGCCAGCAGCCGCGAAGGGGGGAGCGGTGGGGAGACCCAGTACTTC.

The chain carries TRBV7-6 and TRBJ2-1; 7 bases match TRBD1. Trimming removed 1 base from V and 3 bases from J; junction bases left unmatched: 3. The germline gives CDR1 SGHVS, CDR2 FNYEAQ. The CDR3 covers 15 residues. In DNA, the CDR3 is TGTGCCAGCAGCTTAGGGACAGGATACTACAATGAGCAGTTCTTC. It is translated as CASSLGTGYYNEQFF.

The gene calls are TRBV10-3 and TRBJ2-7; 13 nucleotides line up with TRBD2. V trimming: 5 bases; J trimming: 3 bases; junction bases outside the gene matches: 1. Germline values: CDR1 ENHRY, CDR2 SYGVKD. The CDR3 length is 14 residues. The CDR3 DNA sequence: TGTGCCATCAGTAGACTAGCGGGGGGCTACGAGCAGTACTTC. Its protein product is CAISRLAGGYEQYF.

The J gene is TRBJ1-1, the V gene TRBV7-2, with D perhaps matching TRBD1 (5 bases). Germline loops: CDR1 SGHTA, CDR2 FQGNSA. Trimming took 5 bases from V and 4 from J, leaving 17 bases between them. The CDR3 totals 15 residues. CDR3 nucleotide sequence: TGTGCCAGCAGCCAGTTAGGAAACGGGGGCACTGAAGCTTTCTTT. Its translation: CASSQLGNGGTEAFF.

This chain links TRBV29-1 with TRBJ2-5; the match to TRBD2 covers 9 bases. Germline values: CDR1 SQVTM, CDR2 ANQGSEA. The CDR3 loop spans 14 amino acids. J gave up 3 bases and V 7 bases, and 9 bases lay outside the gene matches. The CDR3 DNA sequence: TGCAGCGCCGGATTGACTAGCGGTAAAGAGACCCAGTACTTC. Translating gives CSAGLTSGKETQYF.

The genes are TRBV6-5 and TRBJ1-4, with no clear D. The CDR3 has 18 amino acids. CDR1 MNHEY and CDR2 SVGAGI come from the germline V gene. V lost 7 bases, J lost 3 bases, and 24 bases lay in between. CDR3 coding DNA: TGTGCCAGCATTTTTCTTGCCGGGTCGACGATGGCTAATGAAAAACTGTTTTTT. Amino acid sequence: CASIFLAGSTMANEKLFF.